This TCR beta chain was observed in a study of cytomegalovirus exposure and HLA in healthy donors. There are a few counts of this clone. With V trimmed by 2 bases and J by 4 bases, 12 bases remained unmatched. This CDR3 region has 17 residues. CDR1 is SGHNT and CDR2 is YYREEE in the germline V gene (reference sequence). Use of 60 Vbeta and 13 Jbeta primers characterized the PCR. The protocol was immunoSEQ multiplex PCR, while the TCRdb copy is restricted to in-frame clones and leaves out a portion. The top ten clones hold under 4.5% of a sample with around 95,000 clones, around four fifths of them seen once.

Sample: PBMCs. The chain is built from TRBV5-4 and TRBJ2-1, with 7 bases fitting TRBD2. The source is a female donor in good health and CMV-seropositive. The chain's CDR3 is CASSFSSGYHPYNEQFF. For the CDR3, the DNA is TGTGCCAGCAGCTTCTCTAGCGGATACCACCCTTACAATGAGCAGTTCTTC.